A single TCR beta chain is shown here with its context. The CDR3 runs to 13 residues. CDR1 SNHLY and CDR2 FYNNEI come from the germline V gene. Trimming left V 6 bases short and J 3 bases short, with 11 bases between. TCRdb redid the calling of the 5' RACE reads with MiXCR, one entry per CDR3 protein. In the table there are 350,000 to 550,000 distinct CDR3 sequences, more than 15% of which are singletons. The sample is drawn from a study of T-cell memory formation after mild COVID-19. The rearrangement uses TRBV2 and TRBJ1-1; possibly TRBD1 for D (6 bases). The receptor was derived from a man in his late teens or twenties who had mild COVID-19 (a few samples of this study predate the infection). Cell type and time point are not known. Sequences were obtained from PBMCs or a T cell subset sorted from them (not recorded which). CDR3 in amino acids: CASRTDRYTEAFF. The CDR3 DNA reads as TGTGCCAGCAGGACTGACAGGTACACTGAAGCTTTCTTT.